This T cell receptor beta chain stems from a study of a mutant IDH1 vaccine in newly diagnosed glioma. The overall study: Treated individuals were around 60% male and roughly 38% female, averaging about 40 years of age. Study-wide points: Vaccination elicited immune responses in 90% to 95% of patients.

A word on this clone: The antigen is unknown.

As for time point: week 23, last vaccination. A single vaccine dose contained 300 ug of mutant IDH1 20-mer peptide, and topical imiquimod was used with it. The donors had new WHO grade 3 or 4 astrocytomas; these were IDH1-mutant and ATRX-lost. Per germline, CDR1 MNHNS and CDR2 SASEGT. V was cut by 7 bases and J by 1 base, with 13 bases left in between. The CDR3 covers 15 residues. Using immunoSEQ multiplex PCR, the repertoire was profiled, and TCRdb retains in-frame clones only, with some absent. The sample includes tens of thousands of clones, more than 60% seen only once; the top ten take around 6.5%.

J is TRBJ1-4 and V is TRBV6-1; D not certain. The origin of this receptor is a woman aged 35 to 49 with glioma. Some clones in this sample may be carry-over from other donors' samples. Sequenced here: PBMCs, sampled from a glioma patient whose treatment included an IDH1 peptide vaccine. CDR3 DNA: TGTGCCAGCACGATCTACGCCGGAACTAATGAAAAACTGTTTTTT. Its protein product is CASTIYAGTNEKLFF.